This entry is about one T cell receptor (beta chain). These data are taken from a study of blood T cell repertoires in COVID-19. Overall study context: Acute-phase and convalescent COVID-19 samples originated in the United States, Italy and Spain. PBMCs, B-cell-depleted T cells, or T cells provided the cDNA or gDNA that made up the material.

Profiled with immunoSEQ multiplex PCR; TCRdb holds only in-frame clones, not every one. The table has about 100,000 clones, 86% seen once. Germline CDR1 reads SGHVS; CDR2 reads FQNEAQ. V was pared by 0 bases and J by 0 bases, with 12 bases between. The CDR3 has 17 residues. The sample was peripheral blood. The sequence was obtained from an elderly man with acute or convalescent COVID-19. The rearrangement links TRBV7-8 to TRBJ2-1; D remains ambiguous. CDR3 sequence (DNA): TGTGCCAGCAGCTTAGCACTTGAGAAGAGCTCCTACAATGAGCAGTTCTTC. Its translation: CASSLALEKSSYNEQFF. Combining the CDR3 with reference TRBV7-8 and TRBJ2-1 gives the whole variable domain GAGVSQSPRYKVAKRGQDVALRCDPISGHVSLFWYQQALGQGPEFLTYFQNEAQLDKSGLPSDRFFAERPEGSVSTLKIQRTQQEDSAVYLCASSLALEKSSYNEQFFGPGTRLTVL.